Given below is one T cell receptor (beta chain) in context. The data derive from a study of blood T cell repertoires in COVID-19. Before being deemed recovered, Cohort 3 donors had two negative PCRs, clearance, or symptom resolution. The table came from immunoSEQ multiplex PCR; TCRdb's copy has only in-frame clones and leaves some out. The table includes 300,000 to 350,000 clones, roughly 88% detected once. The CDR3 has 16 residues. CDR1 SEHNR and CDR2 FQNEAQ come from the germline V gene (reference sequence). J lost 6 bases, V lost 5 bases, and 10 bases had no gene match. Sequencing was performed on PBMCs or T cells enriched from blood (not recorded which). The rearrangement uses TRBV7-9 and TRBJ2-5; TRBD1 matches at 12 bases. The clonotype was recovered from a man aged 30 to 39 who had recovered from COVID-19. CDR3 amino acids: CASSVVGTGGTQTQYF. DNA of the CDR3: TGTGCCAGCAGCGTGGTCGGGACAGGGGGCACCCAGACCCAGTACTTC.